Detailed here is one TCR beta chain. The data derive from a study of T cell responses to AZD1222 COVID-19 vaccine. The data were produced by immunoSEQ multiplex PCR, yet TCRdb's version contains in-frame clones alone and is incomplete. The sample yields about 140,000 clones, approximately 93% seen once. Sequenced here: peripheral blood, sampled after recovery from COVID-19. The source of this sequence is an adult who had recovered from COVID-19.

CDR3 in DNA: TGTGCCAGCAGCTTAGTTGCCCCGCGGCAGGGCGACCTTCAAGAGACCCAGTACTTC. Protein sequence: CASSLVAPRQGDLQETQYF. The chain links TRBV11-3 to TRBJ2-5, with TRBD1 as a possible D gene (5 bases). The CDR3 has 19 residues. The V end lost 1 base, the J end lost 2 bases, and 23 bases lay between the germline ends. Germline V gene lookup returns CDR1 SGHNT and CDR2 YENEEA.